This T cell receptor (beta chain) is from a study of neurological immune-mediated disorders. Germline V gene lookup returns CDR1 MNHNS and CDR2 SASEGT. The CDR3 totals 14 residues. TCRdb fed the 5' RACE reads into MiXCR, producing one record per CDR3 protein. Of about 32,000 distinct CDR3 sequences in the sample, about 3.8% were seen once. A note on this clonotype: The junction shows a germline mismatch at one end, possibly a read error.

This TCR was recovered from a young man with multiple sclerosis. This rearrangement joins TRBV6-1 to TRBJ1-5; a possible D gene is TRBD1 (5 bases). The specimen was PBMCs. CDR3 amino acids: CASLQARGNQPQNF. The DNA of the CDR3 is TGTGCCAGCCTCCAGGCGAGGGGCAATCAGCCCCAGAATTTT.